This is a list of T cell receptor beta chains from one sample in a study of blood T cell repertoires in COVID-19. Here immunoSEQ multiplex PCR was the method, and the copy in TCRdb shows in-frame clones only, minus some. This sample has about 83,000 clones, with under 80% found just once. Sequenced sample: peripheral blood. Every receptor here comes from an elderly woman with active or convalescent COVID-19. Both conserved end residues are part of each CDR3. A D gene is named only where the DNA matches it firmly. For some rows the clone size is stated as once, few or many, or as a class when expanded; others skip it.

V	size	D	J	DNA	CDR3
TRBV5-6	NA	NA	TRBJ1-2	TGTGCCAGCAGCTTGGACAGGTCCCCGCTCTATGGCTACACCTTC	CASSLDRSPLYGYTF
TRBV7-2	NA	TRBD1	TRBJ1-1	TGTGCCAGCAGCTTAATGACAGGGCGGACTGAAGCTTTCTTT	CASSLMTGRTEAFF
TRBV5-6	NA	TRBD1	TRBJ2-2	TGTGCCAGCAGCTGGACGGGACAGAATCCTGGCGGGGAGCTGTTTTTT	CASSWTGQNPGGELFF
TRBV6-2/TRBV6-3	NA	NA	TRBJ1-5	TGTGCCAGCAGTTACATCGGGGTAGAACAGCCCCAGCATTTT	CASSYIGVEQPQHF
TRBV29-1	NA	TRBD2	TRBJ2-1	TGCAGCGTTGAAGGCGGACTAGCGGCTTACAATGAGCAGTTCTTC	CSVEGGLAAYNEQFF
TRBV27	NA	TRBD1	TRBJ2-3	TGTGCCAGCAGTTTAGCCGGACAGGGAGGAGATACGCAGTATTTT	CASSLAGQGGDTQYF
TRBV30	NA	TRBD1	TRBJ1-1	TGTGCCTGGAGTCCAAAGGGGGCGGGCATCACTGAAGCTTTCTTT	CAWSPKGAGITEAFF
TRBV5-4	NA	NA	TRBJ2-3	TGTGCCAGCAGCTTGGGTTCTGGGGAGGTAGATACGCAGTATTTT	CASSLGSGEVDTQYF
TRBV5-1	NA	NA	TRBJ1-1	TGCGCCAGCAGCCGGAGGTTGGGCACTGAAGCTTTCTTT	CASSRRLGTEAFF
TRBV18	NA	TRBD1	TRBJ2-5	TGTGCCAGCTCACCTGGGACAGAAGAGACCCAGTACTTC	CASSPGTEETQYF
TRBV4-3	once	TRBD1	TRBJ2-1	TGCGCCAGCAGCCAACAAAACAGGGGAAATGAGCAGTTCTTC	CASSQQNRGNEQFF
TRBV24-1	few	NA	TRBJ1-4	TGTGCCACCGTTGGCCCAGTGGGCTCAACTAATGAAAAACTGTTTTTT	CATVGPVGSTNEKLFF
TRBV6-2/TRBV6-3	many	TRBD2	TRBJ2-1	TGTGCCAGCAGTTACGCGGGGGGGCATCCTGAGCAGTTCTTC	CASSYAGGHPEQFF
TRBV19	NA	NA	TRBJ1-2	TGTGCCAGTAGAGGGGTCGGCGGTGGCTACACCTTC	CASRGVGGGYTF
TRBV18	NA	NA	TRBJ1-1	TGTGCCAGCTCACTGACAGGATTCGGGAACACTGAAGCTTTCTTT	CASSLTGFGNTEAFF
TRBV19	NA	NA	TRBJ1-5	TGTGCCACAGCGCTTTCCGGTCTTGAGAGCAATCAGCCCCAGCATTTT	CATALSGLESNQPQHF
TRBV24-1	NA	NA	TRBJ1-5	TGTGCCACCAGTGCCGGGTATAATCAGCCCCAGCATTTT	CATSAGYNQPQHF
TRBV27	NA	TRBD1	TRBJ1-4	TGTGCCAGCAGTTTAGACAGGGTGCGTGAAAAACTGTTTTTT	CASSLDRVREKLFF
TRBV11-1	NA	NA	TRBJ2-7	TGTGCCAGCAGCTTAGCAGGGGGATCCGAGCAGTACTTC	CASSLAGGSEQYF
TRBV9	NA	TRBD1	TRBJ2-2	TGTGCCAGCAGCGCCGGACAGGGGGTCGGGGAGCTGTTTTTT	CASSAGQGVGELFF
TRBV4-3	NA	TRBD2	TRBJ2-2	TGCGCCAGCAGCCAAGAGGTAGCGGGGAGGTCTGCGAACACCGGGGAGCTGTTTTTT	CASSQEVAGRSANTGELFF
TRBV11-3	NA	NA	TRBJ1-6	TGTGCCAGCACCACCAGAAGGGGAAATCAACGCTCACCCCTCCACTTT	CASTTRRGNQRSPLHF
TRBV10-3	NA	NA	TRBJ1-2	TGTGCCATCAAATTGACAGGCGACTATGGCTACACCTTC	CAIKLTGDYGYTF
TRBV2	NA	TRBD1	TRBJ1-3	TGTGCCAGCGGGGGGGACAGGGCGTCAGGAAACACCATATATTTT	CASGGDRASGNTIYF
TRBV30	NA	NA	TRBJ1-2	TGTGCCTGGGCAGAAAATGGCTACACCTTC	CAWAENGYTF
TRBV5-1	NA	TRBD2	TRBJ2-3	TGCGCCAGCAGCTTGGGGTCTAGCGGGGGCACAGATACGCAGTATTTT	CASSLGSSGGTDTQYF
TRBV19	NA	NA	TRBJ1-1	TGTGCCACCCGCGGGTATCAAGACACTGAAGCTTTCTTT	CATRGYQDTEAFF
TRBV2	NA	TRBD1	TRBJ1-5	TGTGCCAGCAGTTTAGGACAGGGAGGCTCAGATCAGCCCCAGCATTTT	CASSLGQGGSDQPQHF
TRBV6-5	NA	TRBD1	TRBJ1-6	TGTGCCAGCAGAGTTACTGACAGGGCCCGATCACCCCTCCACTTT	CASRVTDRARSPLHF
TRBV19	few	NA	TRBJ1-2	TGTGCCAGTAGTATGCCGAGATATGGCTACACCTTC	CASSMPRYGYTF
TRBV3-1/TRBV3-2	few	NA	TRBJ2-1	TGTGCCAGCAGCCAAGAACTCGTACAGGGAAATGAGCAGTTCTTC	CASSQELVQGNEQFF
TRBV25-1	NA	TRBD1	TRBJ1-2	TGTGCCAGCAGTGAAGACTTACAGGGGGGCTATGGCTACACCTTC	CASSEDLQGGYGYTF
TRBV10-2	NA	TRBD1	TRBJ1-1	TGCGCCAGCAGCCAGGGGGCCGCGAGGAACACTGAAGCTTTCTTT	CASSQGAARNTEAFF
TRBV3-1/TRBV3-2	NA	TRBD2	TRBJ2-3	TGTGCCAGCAGCCAAAACCTAGCGGGGGCTACAGATACGCAGTATTTT	CASSQNLAGATDTQYF
TRBV25-1	few	TRBD1	TRBJ2-7	TGTGCCAGCAGTGAGTCCGGGACAGTGACCTACGAGCAGTACTTC	CASSESGTVTYEQYF
TRBV4-3	NA	TRBD1	TRBJ1-1	TGCGCCAGCAGACAGGGGTTGGGGAACACTGAAGCTTTCTTT	CASRQGLGNTEAFF
TRBV2	NA	TRBD1	TRBJ1-1	TGTGCCAGCAGGCCCCGACAGGGGGTGAACACTGAAGCTTTCTTT	CASRPRQGVNTEAFF
TRBV9	NA	NA	TRBJ1-2	TGTGCCAGCAGCCCGGGACATTCCGCAGGAAGGAACTATGGCTACACCTTC	CASSPGHSAGRNYGYTF
TRBV6-5	NA	NA	TRBJ2-7	TGTGCCAGCAGTTCCCGTAGCGAGCAGTACTTC	CASSSRSEQYF
TRBV30	once	TRBD1	TRBJ1-6	TGTGCCTGGAAACGCACAGGGGGCGATAATTCACCCCTCCACTTT	CAWKRTGGDNSPLHF